This T cell receptor beta chain was observed in a study of blood T cell repertoires in COVID-19. Study background: Sources were T cells, B-cell-depleted T cells, or PBMCs; the material itself was cDNA or gDNA.

Only one count was recorded for this clone. With 6 bases clipped from V and 4 bases from J, the junction kept 16 bases outside the gene matches. This CDR3 region has 19 residues. Looked up from germline, CDR1 is SNHLY and CDR2 is FYNNEI. In the original processing: Amplification from reference gene primers served as the basis for estimated nucleated cell counts. Profiled with immunoSEQ multiplex PCR; TCRdb holds only in-frame clones, not every one. V and J calls and clone size are those listed in that table; D and trimming were worked out from the DNA. Of tens of thousands of clones listed, 86% are singletons.

The receptor's source is a woman aged 80 or over with acute or convalescent COVID-19. The chain carries TRBV2 and TRBJ2-6; 9 positions agree with TRBD1. The sample was peripheral blood. CDR3 residues: CASRGNRDRAGTGANVLTF. CDR3 DNA: TGTGCCAGCAGGGGAAATCGGGACAGGGCTGGAACGGGGGCCAACGTCCTGACTTTC.